A selection of T cell receptor beta chains follows, all from one sample in a study of post-analysis software for immune sequencing data. Each CDR3 protein gets one entry after TCRdb re-called the PCR reads with MiXCR. The table includes some 260,000 distinct CDR3 sequences, around 34% detected once. The sequencing sample was made of blood. These receptors were obtained from a girl between 5 and 17 years old with multiple sclerosis. Each CDR3 is given with its conserved first and last residue. Each record gives: clone size, V gene, J gene, D gene, CDR3 protein, CDR3 DNA. D genes are given only for firm matches. A row's size may be missing; if present it is once, few, many or a size class.

-	TRBV7-8	TRBJ2-2	-	CASSLSPGELFF	TGTGCCAGCAGCTTATCCCCAGGAGAGCTGTTTTTT
many	TRBV6-5	TRBJ2-3	-	CASRGFSDTQYF	TGTGCCAGCAGGGGGTTTTCAGATACGCAGTATTTT
-	TRBV5-1	TRBJ1-5	-	CASSLGPGPSNQPQHF	TGCGCCAGCAGCTTGGGGCCGGGGCCTAGCAATCAGCCCCAGCATTTT
many	TRBV28	TRBJ1-5	-	CASSATGSSQPQHF	TGTGCCAGCAGTGCGACGGGCTCCAGTCAGCCCCAGCATTTT
-	TRBV10-3	TRBJ1-2	-	CAISESTPNYGYTF	TGTGCCATCAGTGAATCGACCCCTAACTATGGCTACACCTTC
few	TRBV7-2	TRBJ1-2	-	CASSSTGSDYGYTF	TGTGCCAGCAGCAGCACAGGGTCTGACTATGGCTACACCTTC
-	TRBV7-2	TRBJ1-4	-	CASSLSRKEKLFF	TGTGCCAGCAGCTTAAGCCGGAAGGAAAAACTGTTTTTT
many	TRBV27	TRBJ2-4	-	CASSSGSDIQYF	TGTGCCAGCAGTTCAGGGAGTGACATTCAGTACTTC
many	TRBV10-1	TRBJ2-3	TRBD2	CASSESRTRSSGGDTQYF	TGCGCCAGCAGTGAGTCCCGGACCCGTTCTAGCGGGGGAGATACGCAGTATTTT
many	TRBV5-5	TRBJ1-5	TRBD1	CASSLEGTGVNQPQHF	TGTGCCAGCAGCCTAGAGGGGACAGGGGTAAATCAGCCCCAGCATTTT
few	TRBV6-1	TRBJ2-2	-	CASREATRGTGELFF	TGTGCCAGCAGAGAGGCCACTAGGGGCACCGGGGAGCTGTTTTTT
many	TRBV12-3/TRBV12-4	TRBJ1-1	-	CASTRRGMNTEAFF	TGTGCCAGCACCCGCAGGGGTATGAACACTGAAGCTTTCTTT
many	TRBV5-1	TRBJ1-1	-	CASSLGATVNTEAFF	TGCGCCAGCAGCTTGGGGGCCACAGTGAACACTGAAGCTTTCTTT
many	TRBV28	TRBJ2-5	TRBD1	CASSGQGAKETQYF	TGTGCCAGCAGCGGACAGGGGGCGAAAGAGACCCAGTACTTC
many	TRBV20-1	TRBJ2-5	-	CSARKAVGLEETQYF	TGCAGTGCTAGGAAGGCCGTGGGTTTAGAAGAGACCCAGTACTTC
-	TRBV3-1	TRBJ2-4	TRBD2	CASSRGLAGTLDNEQYF	TGTGCCAGCAGCCGTGGACTAGCGGGGACCCTTGACAATGAGCAGTACTTC
many	TRBV5-5	TRBJ1-1	-	CASSLVFDTEAFF	TGTGCCAGCAGCTTGGTCTTCGACACTGAAGCTTTCTTT
-	TRBV6-5	TRBJ2-3	-	CASRSGVPTDTQYF	TGTGCCAGCAGAAGCGGCGTTCCAACAGATACGCAGTATTTT
many	TRBV20-1	TRBJ2-1	TRBD2	CSARDLAGAQFF	TGCAGTGCTAGGGACCTAGCGGGGGCGCAGTTCTTC
many	TRBV20-1	TRBJ1-4	-	CSARGEEGNPREKLFF	TGCAGTGCTAGAGGCGAAGAGGGGAACCCTCGGGAAAAACTGTTTTTT
few	TRBV29-1	TRBJ2-7	TRBD2	CSVENSGRGEQYF	TGCAGCGTTGAGAACAGCGGGAGGGGCGAGCAGTACTTC
once	TRBV12-3/TRBV12-4	TRBJ2-7	TRBD2	CASSASAGLLYEQYF	TGTGCCAGCAGTGCCTCGGCGGGACTACTCTACGAGCAGTACTTC
many	TRBV7-9	TRBJ2-1	-	CASIFAQGGEQFF	TGTGCCAGCATCTTTGCCCAGGGCGGTGAGCAGTTCTTC
few	TRBV5-1	TRBJ1-1	-	CASSLIETNTEAFF	TGCGCCAGCAGCTTGATAGAAACTAACACTGAAGCTTTCTTT
-	TRBV7-8	TRBJ1-2	-	CASSPSRDYGYTF	TGTGCCAGCAGCCCTAGCAGGGACTATGGCTACACCTTC
once	TRBV5-1	TRBJ2-1	TRBD1	CASSLLRDRRFNEQFF	TGCGCCAGCAGCCTACTCCGGGACAGGCGATTCAATGAGCAGTTCTTC
many	TRBV27	TRBJ2-1	TRBD2	CASSWGGDEQFF	TGTGCCAGCAGCTGGGGGGGGGATGAGCAGTTCTTC
once	TRBV2	TRBJ2-1	-	CASSVDGGGYNEQFF	TGTGCCAGCAGTGTGGACGGGGGAGGCTACAATGAGCAGTTCTTC
-	TRBV5-1	TRBJ1-4	-	CASSSGVATNEKLFF	TGCGCCAGCAGCTCGGGAGTTGCAACTAATGAAAAACTGTTTTTT
-	TRBV20-1	TRBJ2-4	TRBD2	CSAPEGGLVIQYF	TGCAGTGCTCCCGAGGGGGGACTAGTCATTCAGTACTTC
many	TRBV4-2	TRBJ2-6	-	CASSLQGLNSGANVLTF	TGTGCCAGCAGCCTCCAAGGACTTAACTCTGGGGCCAACGTCCTGACTTTC
few	TRBV5-1	TRBJ2-5	-	CASSPGAETRYF	TGCGCCAGCAGCCCTGGGGCGGAGACCCGGTACTTC
many	TRBV15	TRBJ2-1	TRBD2	CATSRDDGGRDNEQFF	TGTGCCACCAGCAGAGATGACGGCGGGAGAGACAATGAGCAGTTCTTC
-	TRBV3-1	TRBJ2-2	TRBD2	CAGSQISGTNTGELFF	TGTGCCGGCAGCCAAATTAGCGGGACTAACACCGGGGAGCTGTTTTTT
many	TRBV5-1	TRBJ2-3	TRBD2	CASSLGAGASSTDTQYF	TGCGCCAGCAGCTTGGGAGCGGGAGCTTCTAGCACAGATACGCAGTATTTT
many	TRBV7-8	TRBJ2-1	-	CASEPPTYNEQFF	TGTGCCAGCGAGCCACCGACCTACAATGAGCAGTTCTTC
-	TRBV20-1	TRBJ1-1	-	CSAPDRRNAEAFF	TGCAGTGCTCCGGACAGAAGGAACGCTGAAGCTTTCTTT
many	TRBV20-1	TRBJ2-1	TRBD1	CSARQGASVYNNEQFF	TGCAGTGCTAGACAGGGGGCGTCGGTCTATAACAATGAGCAGTTCTTC
many	TRBV7-8	TRBJ1-6	-	CASSARLRSSYNSPLHF	TGTGCCAGCAGCGCCCGACTCAGGAGCTCCTATAATTCACCCCTCCACTTT
many	TRBV6-4	TRBJ2-1	-	CASSDGQRSSYNEQFF	TGTGCCAGCAGTGACGGGCAGCGCAGCTCCTACAATGAGCAGTTCTTC
-	TRBV28	TRBJ1-2	-	CASSSQERSYTF	TGTGCCAGCAGTTCTCAGGAGAGGAGCTACACCTTC
medium-sized	TRBV7-2	TRBJ1-2	-	CASSLGGDGYSGYTF	TGTGCCAGCAGCTTAGGGGGGGACGGATATAGTGGCTACACCTTC
-	TRBV5-1	TRBJ1-1	-	CASSPGPGMGTEAFF	TGCGCCAGCAGCCCCGGCCCGGGAATGGGCACTGAAGCTTTCTTT
many	TRBV7-9	TRBJ1-1	-	CASSLMGQEAFF	TGTGCCAGCAGCTTAATGGGACAAGAAGCTTTCTTT
many	TRBV15	TRBJ1-2	-	CATSRDVGYGYTF	TGTGCCACCAGCAGAGATGTGGGCTATGGCTACACCTTC
many	TRBV25-1	TRBJ2-3	-	CATGSTDTQYF	TGTGCTACCGGAAGCACAGATACGCAGTATTTT
few	TRBV20-1	TRBJ2-5	TRBD2	CSARDSLAGQETQYF	TGCAGTGCTAGAGATTCGCTAGCGGGCCAAGAGACCCAGTACTTC
many	TRBV12-3/TRBV12-4	TRBJ2-5	-	CASRRGTVDVETQYF	TGTGCCAGCAGGCGGGGGACAGTCGATGTTGAGACCCAGTACTTC
many	TRBV15	TRBJ2-2	-	CATRSTAGTGELFF	TGTGCCACCCGGAGTACGGCTGGGACCGGGGAGCTGTTTTTT
many	TRBV5-1	TRBJ2-1	TRBD2	CASSVERGVLHNEQFF	TGCGCCAGCAGTGTGGAACGGGGGGTGCTTCACAATGAGCAGTTCTTC
few	TRBV2	TRBJ2-7	TRBD2	CASSEAGLVLYEQYF	TGTGCCAGCAGTGAAGCGGGACTAGTTCTCTACGAGCAGTACTTC
-	TRBV7-9	TRBJ1-6	TRBD1	CASSTDRASYNSPLHF	TGTGCCAGCAGCACGGACAGGGCCTCCTATAATTCACCCCTCCACTTT